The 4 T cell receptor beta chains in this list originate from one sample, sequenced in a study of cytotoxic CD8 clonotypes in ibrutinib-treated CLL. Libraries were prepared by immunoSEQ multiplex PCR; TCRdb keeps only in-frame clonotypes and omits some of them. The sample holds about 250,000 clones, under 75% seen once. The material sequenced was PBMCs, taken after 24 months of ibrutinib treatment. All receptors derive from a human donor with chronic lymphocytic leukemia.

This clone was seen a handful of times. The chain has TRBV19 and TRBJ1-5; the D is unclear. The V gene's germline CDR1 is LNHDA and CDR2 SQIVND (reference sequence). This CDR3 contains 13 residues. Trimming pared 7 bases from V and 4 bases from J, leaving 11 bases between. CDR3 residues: CASKIMGNQPQHF. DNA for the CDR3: TGTGCCAGTAAAATCATGGGGAATCAGCCCCAGCATTTT.

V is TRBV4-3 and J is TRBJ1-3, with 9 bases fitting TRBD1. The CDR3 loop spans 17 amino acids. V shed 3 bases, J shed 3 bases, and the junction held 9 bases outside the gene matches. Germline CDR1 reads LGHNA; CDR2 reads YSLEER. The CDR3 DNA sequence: TGCGCCAGCAGCCAGAGGACAGGGGAATGGTTTGGAAACACCATATATTTT. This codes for CASSQRTGEWFGNTIYF.

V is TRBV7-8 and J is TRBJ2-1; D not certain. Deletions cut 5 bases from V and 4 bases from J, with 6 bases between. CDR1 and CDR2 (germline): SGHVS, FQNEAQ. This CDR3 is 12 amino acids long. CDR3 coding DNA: TGTGCCAGCAGCCCCCTGTACAATGAGCAGTTCTTC. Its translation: CASSPLYNEQFF.

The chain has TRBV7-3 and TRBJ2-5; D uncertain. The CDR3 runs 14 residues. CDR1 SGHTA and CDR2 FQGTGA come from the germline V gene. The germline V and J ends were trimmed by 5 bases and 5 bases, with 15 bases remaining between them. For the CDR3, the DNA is TGTGCCAGCAGCCCGGTGGGTAGCTTGGAGACCCAGTACTTC. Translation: CASSPVGSLETQYF.